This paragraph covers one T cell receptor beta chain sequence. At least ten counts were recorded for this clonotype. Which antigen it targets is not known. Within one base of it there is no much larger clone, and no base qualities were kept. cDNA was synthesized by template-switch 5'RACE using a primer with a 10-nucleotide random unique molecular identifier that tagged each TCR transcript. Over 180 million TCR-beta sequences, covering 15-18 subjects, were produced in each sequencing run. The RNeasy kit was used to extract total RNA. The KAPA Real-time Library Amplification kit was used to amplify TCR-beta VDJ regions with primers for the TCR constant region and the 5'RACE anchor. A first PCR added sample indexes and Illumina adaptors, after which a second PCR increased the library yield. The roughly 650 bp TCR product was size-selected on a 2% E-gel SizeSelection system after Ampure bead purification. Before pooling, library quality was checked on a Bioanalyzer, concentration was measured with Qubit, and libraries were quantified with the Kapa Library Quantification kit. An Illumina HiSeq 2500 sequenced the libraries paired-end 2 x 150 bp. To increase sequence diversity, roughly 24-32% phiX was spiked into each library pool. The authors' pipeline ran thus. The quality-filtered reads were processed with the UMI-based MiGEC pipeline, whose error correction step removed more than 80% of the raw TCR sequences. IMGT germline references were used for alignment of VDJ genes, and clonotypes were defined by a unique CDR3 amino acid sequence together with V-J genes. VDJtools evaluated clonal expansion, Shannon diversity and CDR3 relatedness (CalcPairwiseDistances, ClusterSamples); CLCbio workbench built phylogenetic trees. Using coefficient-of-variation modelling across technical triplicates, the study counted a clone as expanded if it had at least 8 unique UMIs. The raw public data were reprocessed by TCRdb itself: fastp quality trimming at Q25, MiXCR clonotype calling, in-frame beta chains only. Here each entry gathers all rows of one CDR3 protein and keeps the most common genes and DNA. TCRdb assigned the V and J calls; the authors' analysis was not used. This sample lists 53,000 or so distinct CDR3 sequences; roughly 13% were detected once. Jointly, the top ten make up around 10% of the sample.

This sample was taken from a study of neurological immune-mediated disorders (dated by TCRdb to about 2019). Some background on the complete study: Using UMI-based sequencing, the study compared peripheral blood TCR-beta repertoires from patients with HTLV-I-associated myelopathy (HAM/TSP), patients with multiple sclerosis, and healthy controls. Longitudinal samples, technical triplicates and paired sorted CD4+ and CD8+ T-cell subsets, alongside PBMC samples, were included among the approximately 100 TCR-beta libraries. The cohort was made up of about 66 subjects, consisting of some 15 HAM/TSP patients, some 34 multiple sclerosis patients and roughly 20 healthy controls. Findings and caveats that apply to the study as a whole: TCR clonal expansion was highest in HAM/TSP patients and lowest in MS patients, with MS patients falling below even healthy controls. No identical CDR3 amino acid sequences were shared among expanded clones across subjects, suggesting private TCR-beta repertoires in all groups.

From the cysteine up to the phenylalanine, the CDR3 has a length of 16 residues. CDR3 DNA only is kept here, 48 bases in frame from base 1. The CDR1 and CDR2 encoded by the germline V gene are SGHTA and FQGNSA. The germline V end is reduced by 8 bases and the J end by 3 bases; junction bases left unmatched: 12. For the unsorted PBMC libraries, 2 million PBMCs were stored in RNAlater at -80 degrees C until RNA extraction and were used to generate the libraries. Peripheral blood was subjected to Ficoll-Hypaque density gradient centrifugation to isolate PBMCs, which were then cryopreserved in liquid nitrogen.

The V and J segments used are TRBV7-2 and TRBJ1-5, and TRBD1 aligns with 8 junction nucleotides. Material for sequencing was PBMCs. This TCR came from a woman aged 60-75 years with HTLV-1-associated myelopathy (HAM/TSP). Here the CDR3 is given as CASQVGTGVYNQPQHF. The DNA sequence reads TGTGCCAGCCAGGTGGGGACAGGAGTCTACAATCAGCCCCAGCATTTT.